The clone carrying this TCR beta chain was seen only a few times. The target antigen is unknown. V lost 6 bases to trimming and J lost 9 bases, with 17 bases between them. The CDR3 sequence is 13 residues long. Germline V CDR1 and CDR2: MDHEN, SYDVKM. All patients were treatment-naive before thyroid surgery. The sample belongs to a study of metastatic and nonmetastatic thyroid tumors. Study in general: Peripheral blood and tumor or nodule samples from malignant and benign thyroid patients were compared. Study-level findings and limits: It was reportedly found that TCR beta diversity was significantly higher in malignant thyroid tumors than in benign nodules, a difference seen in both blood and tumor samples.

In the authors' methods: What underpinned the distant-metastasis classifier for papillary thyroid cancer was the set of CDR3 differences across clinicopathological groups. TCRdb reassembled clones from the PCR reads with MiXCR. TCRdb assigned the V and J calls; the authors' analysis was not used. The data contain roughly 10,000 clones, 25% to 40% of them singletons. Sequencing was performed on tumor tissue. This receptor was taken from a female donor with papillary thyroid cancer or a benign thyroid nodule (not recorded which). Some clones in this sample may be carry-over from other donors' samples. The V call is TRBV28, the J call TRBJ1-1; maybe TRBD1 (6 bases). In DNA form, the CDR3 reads TGTGCCAGCAGACAGGGTCTGTGGGGACAAGCTTTCTTT. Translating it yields CASRQGLWGQAFF.